Listed below are T cell receptor beta chains from one sample, sequenced in a study of identical twins. TCRdb called the 5' RACE reads again in MiXCR, with one record for every CDR3 protein. This table holds some 240,000 distinct CDR3 sequences, 8% to 11% found once. The sample consisted of memory T cells sorted from blood. All receptors come from a man aged 50 to 60 in good health. The CDR3 runs from the conserved cysteine through the conserved F or W. A D gene is named only where the DNA matches it firmly. The size field is filled for only some rows; it gives once, few, many or a size class.

D	J	size	V	DNA	CDR3
TRBD2	TRBJ2-1	few	TRBV9	TGTGCCAGCAGCGTAGGGATAGCGGGGGCCCTACTTCGCTCCTACAATGAGCAGTTCTTC	CASSVGIAGALLRSYNEQFF
TRBD1	TRBJ1-6	many	TRBV3-1	TGTGCCAGCAGCCACGGGGCACAGGGGAATTCACCCCTCCACTTT	CASSHGAQGNSPLHF
TRBD1	TRBJ2-7	once	TRBV28	TGTGCCAGCAGTCCCACGCGGCAGGGGGTCTCCTACGAGCAGTACTTC	CASSPTRQGVSYEQYF
.	TRBJ2-7	few	TRBV7-6	TGTGCCAGCAGCGTACGCGATTACGAGCAGTACTTC	CASSVRDYEQYF
.	TRBJ2-7	few	TRBV5-1	TGCGCCAGCAGCTTGGCACAGATATCCTACGAGCAGTACTTC	CASSLAQISYEQYF
.	TRBJ2-1	many	TRBV12-3/TRBV12-4	TGTGCCAGCAGTCCGCAGGACGGCCTATACAATGAGCAGTTCTTC	CASSPQDGLYNEQFF
TRBD1	TRBJ1-5	few	TRBV28	TGTGCCAGCACCAAATACACAGGGGGCAATCAGCCCCAGCATTTT	CASTKYTGGNQPQHF
TRBD2	TRBJ2-3	many	TRBV20-1	TGCAGTGGACTAGCGGGGAATACAGATACGCAGTATTTT	CSGLAGNTDTQYF
.	TRBJ1-2	few	TRBV2	TGTGCCAGCAGTGAAGCTCCAGTTAACTATGGCTACACCTTC	CASSEAPVNYGYTF
.	TRBJ2-1	few	TRBV19	TGTGCCAGTACCTTGGGTCTCTCCTACAATGAGCAGTTCTTC	CASTLGLSYNEQFF
.	TRBJ2-4	.	TRBV4-2	TGTGCCAGCAGCCAAGATATAGGAGTCATTCAGTACTTC	CASSQDIGVIQYF
TRBD1	TRBJ2-7	many	TRBV10-3	TGTGCCACGTCACGCCGGGACAGGCCCTACGAGCAGTACTTC	CATSRRDRPYEQYF
.	TRBJ2-3	.	TRBV7-2	TGTGCCAGCAGCTTAGGGGTGACTACTGATTTT	CASSLGVTTDF
.	TRBJ1-3	few	TRBV4-3	TGCGCCAGCAGCCAAGATCTGACAGCTGGAAACACCATATATTTT	CASSQDLTAGNTIYF
.	TRBJ1-1	.	TRBV12-3/TRBV12-4	TGTGCCAGCAGTTCCGGGGGCCCGAGCGCCGAAGCTTTCTTT	CASSSGGPSAEAFF
TRBD1	TRBJ2-7	.	TRBV18	TGTGCCAGCTCAATTACAGGGGGCGCGTCCTACGAGCAGTACTTC	CASSITGGASYEQYF
.	TRBJ2-7	few	TRBV18	TGTGCCAGCTCACCTAATACCTACGAGCAGTACTTC	CASSPNTYEQYF
TRBD2	TRBJ2-1	many	TRBV20-1	TGCAGTGCTAGAGGGCTAGCGGGAGGGGGCGGCAATGAGCAGTTCTTC	CSARGLAGGGGNEQFF
.	TRBJ2-4	.	TRBV20-1	TGCAGTGCGGTAGAGACGGGCGAAAACATTCAGTACTTC	CSAVETGENIQYF
TRBD1	TRBJ2-7	many	TRBV5-1	TGCGCCAGCAGCGTGACAGGGTCGTCCTACGAGCAGTACTTC	CASSVTGSSYEQYF
TRBD2	TRBJ2-1	.	TRBV28	TGTGTTAGCAGTTTAGCGGGAGAATTAGATGAGCAGTTCTTC	CVSSLAGELDEQFF
.	TRBJ1-5	.	TRBV15	TGTGCCACCAGCACGAAAGGGTTGCAGCCCCAGCATTTT	CATSTKGLQPQHF
.	TRBJ2-7	.	TRBV7-9	TGTGCCAGCAGCTTAGGAGGGTCCGAGCAGTACTTC	CASSLGGSEQYF
.	TRBJ2-7	many	TRBV12-3/TRBV12-4	TGTGCCAGCAGTTTAGAGCAACTCTCCTACGAGCAGTACTTC	CASSLEQLSYEQYF
.	TRBJ1-5	many	TRBV7-8	TGTGCCAGCAGCTTACAGGCAGGGGATCAGCCCCAGCATTTT	CASSLQAGDQPQHF
TRBD2	TRBJ2-7	many	TRBV12-3/TRBV12-4	TGTGCCAGCAGTTCGGGACTAGCAGATAGAACCTACGAGCAGTACTTC	CASSSGLADRTYEQYF
.	TRBJ2-3	few	TRBV10-3	TGTGCCATCAGTGAGGTCTCTGGGGCGGTTGCAGATACGCAGTATTTT	CAISEVSGAVADTQYF
.	TRBJ2-1	.	TRBV4-2	TGTGCCAGCAGCGCTGACAGCTCCTACAATGAGCAGTTCTTC	CASSADSSYNEQFF
.	TRBJ2-2	.	TRBV7-2	TGTGCCAGCAGCCCGAGGAGACTGAACACCGGGGAGCTGTTTTTT	CASSPRRLNTGELFF
.	TRBJ2-7	.	TRBV20-1	TGCAGTGCTAGAGATCCACTTACCTACGAGCAGTACTTC	CSARDPLTYEQYF
TRBD2	TRBJ2-1	few	TRBV29-1	TGCAGCGTGCGCTGGACTAGTCTCAATGAGCAGTTCTTC	CSVRWTSLNEQFF
.	TRBJ1-4	few	TRBV9	TGTGCCAGCAGCGTCCAGGACGGGAATGAAAAACTGTTTTTT	CASSVQDGNEKLFF
.	TRBJ2-7	once	TRBV4-1	TGCGCCAGCAGCCAGGGCGGGGCGTTGCCCTACGAGCAGTACTTC	CASSQGGALPYEQYF
.	TRBJ2-3	many	TRBV20-1	TGCAGTGCTAGATCCGTAGATGGGGGGAGAAGCACAGATACGCAGTATTTT	CSARSVDGGRSTDTQYF
TRBD2	TRBJ2-1	many	TRBV28	TGTGCCAGCAGTTTACTGACTAGCGGAACCTACAATGAGCAGTTCTTC	CASSLLTSGTYNEQFF
.	TRBJ1-3	.	TRBV7-8	TGTGCCAGCAGCTTAGTTGGTAGAAGCTCTGGAAACACCATATATTTT	CASSLVGRSSGNTIYF